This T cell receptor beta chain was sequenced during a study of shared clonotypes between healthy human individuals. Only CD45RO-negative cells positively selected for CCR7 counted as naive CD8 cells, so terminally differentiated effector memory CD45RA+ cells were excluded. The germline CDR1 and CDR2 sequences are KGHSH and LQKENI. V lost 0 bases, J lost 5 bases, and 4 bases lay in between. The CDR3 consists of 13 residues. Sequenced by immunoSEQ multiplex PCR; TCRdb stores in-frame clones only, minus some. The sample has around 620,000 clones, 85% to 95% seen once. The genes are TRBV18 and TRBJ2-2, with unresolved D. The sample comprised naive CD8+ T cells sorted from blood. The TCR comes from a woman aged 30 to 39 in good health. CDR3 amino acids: CASSPPWTGELFF. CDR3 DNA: TGTGCCAGCTCACCACCGTGGACCGGGGAGCTGTTTTTT.